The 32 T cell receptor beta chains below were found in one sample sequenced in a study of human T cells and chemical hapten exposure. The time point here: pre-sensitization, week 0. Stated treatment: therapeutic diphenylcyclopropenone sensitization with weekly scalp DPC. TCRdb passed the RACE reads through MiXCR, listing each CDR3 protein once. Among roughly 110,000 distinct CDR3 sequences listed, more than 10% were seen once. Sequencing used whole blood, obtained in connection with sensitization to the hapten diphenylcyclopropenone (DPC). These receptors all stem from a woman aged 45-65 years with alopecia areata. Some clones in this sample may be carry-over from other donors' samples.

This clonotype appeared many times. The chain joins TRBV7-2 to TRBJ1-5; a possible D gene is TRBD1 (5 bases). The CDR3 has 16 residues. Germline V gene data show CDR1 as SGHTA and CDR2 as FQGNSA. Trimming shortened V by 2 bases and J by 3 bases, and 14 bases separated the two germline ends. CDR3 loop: CASSLTAGKNNQPQHF. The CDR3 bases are TGTGCCAGCAGCTTAACGGCAGGGAAGAACAATCAGCCCCAGCATTTT.

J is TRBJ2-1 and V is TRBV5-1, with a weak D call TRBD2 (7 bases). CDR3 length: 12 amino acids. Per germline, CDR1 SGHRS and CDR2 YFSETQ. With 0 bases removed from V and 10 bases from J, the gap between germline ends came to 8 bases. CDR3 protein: CASSLGGGEQFF. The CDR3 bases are TGCGCCAGCAGCTTGGGCGGGGGCGAGCAGTTCTTC.

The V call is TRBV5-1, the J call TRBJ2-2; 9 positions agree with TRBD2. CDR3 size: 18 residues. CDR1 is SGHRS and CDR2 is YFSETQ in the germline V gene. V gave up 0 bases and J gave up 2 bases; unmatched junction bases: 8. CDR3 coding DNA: TGCGCCAGCAGCTTGGTCATGGTAGCGGGAGCAAACACCGGGGAGCTGTTTTTT. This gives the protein CASSLVMVAGANTGELFF.

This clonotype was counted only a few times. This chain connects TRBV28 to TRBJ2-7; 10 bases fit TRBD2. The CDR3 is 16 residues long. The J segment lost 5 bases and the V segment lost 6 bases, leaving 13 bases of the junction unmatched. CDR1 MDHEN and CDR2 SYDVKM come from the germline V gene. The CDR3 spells CASSLLQLAGINEQYF. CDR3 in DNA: TGTGCCAGCAGCTTGCTCCAACTAGCGGGAATCAACGAGCAGTACTTC.

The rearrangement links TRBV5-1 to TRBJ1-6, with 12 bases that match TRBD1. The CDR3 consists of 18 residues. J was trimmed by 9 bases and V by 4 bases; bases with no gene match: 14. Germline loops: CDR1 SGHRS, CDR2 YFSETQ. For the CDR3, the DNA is TGCGCCAGCAGCCGAGCCGGGACAGGGGGCACAAGTGGTTCACCCCTCCACTTT. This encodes CASSRAGTGGTSGSPLHF.

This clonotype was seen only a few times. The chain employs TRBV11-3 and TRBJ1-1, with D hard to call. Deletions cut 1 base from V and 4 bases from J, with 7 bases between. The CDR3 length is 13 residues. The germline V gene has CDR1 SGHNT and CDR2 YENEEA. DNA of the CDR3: TGTGCCAGCAGCTTAGGGGCCACCACTGAAGCTTTCTTT. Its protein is CASSLGATTEAFF.

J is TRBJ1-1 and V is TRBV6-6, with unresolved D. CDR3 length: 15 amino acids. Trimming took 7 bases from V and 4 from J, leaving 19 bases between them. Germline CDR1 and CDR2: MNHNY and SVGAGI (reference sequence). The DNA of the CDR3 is TGTGCCAGCAAGGGCCTCAACGGGTTACGCACTGAAGCTTTCTTT. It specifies CASKGLNGLRTEAFF.

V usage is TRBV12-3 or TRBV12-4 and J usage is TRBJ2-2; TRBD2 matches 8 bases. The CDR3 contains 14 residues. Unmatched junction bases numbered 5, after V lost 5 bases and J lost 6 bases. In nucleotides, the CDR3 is TGTGCCAGCAGTCCCGGGAGGGCCCCCGGGGAGCTGTTTTTT. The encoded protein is CASSPGRAPGELFF.

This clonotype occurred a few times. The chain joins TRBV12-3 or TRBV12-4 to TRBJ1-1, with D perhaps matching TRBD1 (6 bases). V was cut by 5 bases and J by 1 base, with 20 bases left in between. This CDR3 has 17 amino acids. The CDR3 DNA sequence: TGTGCCAGCAGTCCCTGGAGCAGGGGACGTAGGAACACTGAAGCTTTCTTT. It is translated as CASSPWSRGRRNTEAFF.

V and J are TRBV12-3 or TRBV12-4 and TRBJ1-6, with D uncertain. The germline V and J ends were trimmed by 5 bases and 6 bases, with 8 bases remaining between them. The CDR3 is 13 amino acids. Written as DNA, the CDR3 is TGTGCCAGCAGTCCGGCGGGTAATTCACCCCTCCACTTT. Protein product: CASSPAGNSPLHF.

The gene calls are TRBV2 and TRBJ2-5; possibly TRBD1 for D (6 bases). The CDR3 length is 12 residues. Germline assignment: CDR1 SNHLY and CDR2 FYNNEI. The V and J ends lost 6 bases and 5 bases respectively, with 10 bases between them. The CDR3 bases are TGTGCCAGCAGACCGGACAGTGAGACCCAGTACTTC. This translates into CASRPDSETQYF. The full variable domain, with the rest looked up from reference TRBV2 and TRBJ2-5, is EPEVTQTPSHQVTQMGQEVILRCVPISNHLYFYWYRQILGQKVEFLVSFYNNEISEKSEIFDDQFSVERPDGSNFTLKIRSTKLEDSAMYFCASRPDSETQYFGPGTRLLVL.

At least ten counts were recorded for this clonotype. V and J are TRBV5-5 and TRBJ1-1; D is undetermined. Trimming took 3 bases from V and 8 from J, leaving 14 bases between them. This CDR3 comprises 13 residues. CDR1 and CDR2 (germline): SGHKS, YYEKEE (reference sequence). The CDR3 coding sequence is TGTGCCAGCAGCTGGACCCCCTATCAAGAAGCTTTCTTT. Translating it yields CASSWTPYQEAFF.

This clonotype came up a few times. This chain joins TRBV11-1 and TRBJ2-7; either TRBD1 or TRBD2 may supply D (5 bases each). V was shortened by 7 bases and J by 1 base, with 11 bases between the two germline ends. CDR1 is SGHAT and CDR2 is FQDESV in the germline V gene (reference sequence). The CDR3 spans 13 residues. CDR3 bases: TGTGCCAGCACCCGGGACCGATCCTACGAGCAGTACTTC. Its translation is CASTRDRSYEQYF.

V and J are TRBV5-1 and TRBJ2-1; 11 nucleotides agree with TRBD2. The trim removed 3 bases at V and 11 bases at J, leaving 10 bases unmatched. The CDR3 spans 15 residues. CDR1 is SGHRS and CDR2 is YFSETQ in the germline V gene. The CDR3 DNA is TGCGCCAGCAGCTCCACTAGCGGGGGTAGGGAAAAGCAGTTCTTC. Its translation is CASSSTSGGREKQFF.

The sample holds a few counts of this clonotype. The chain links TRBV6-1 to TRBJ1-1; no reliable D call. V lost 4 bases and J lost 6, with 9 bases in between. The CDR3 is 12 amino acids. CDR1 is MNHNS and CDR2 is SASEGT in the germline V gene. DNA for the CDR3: TGTGCCAGCAGTGGACCCGTCTCTGAAGCTTTCTTT. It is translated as CASSGPVSEAFF.

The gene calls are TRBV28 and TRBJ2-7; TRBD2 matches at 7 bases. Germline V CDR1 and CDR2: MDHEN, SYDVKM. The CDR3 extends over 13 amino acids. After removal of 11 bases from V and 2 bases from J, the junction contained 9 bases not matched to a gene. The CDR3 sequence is CAGAKRGPYEQYF. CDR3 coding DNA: TGTGCCGGGGCCAAGCGGGGACCCTACGAGCAGTACTTC.

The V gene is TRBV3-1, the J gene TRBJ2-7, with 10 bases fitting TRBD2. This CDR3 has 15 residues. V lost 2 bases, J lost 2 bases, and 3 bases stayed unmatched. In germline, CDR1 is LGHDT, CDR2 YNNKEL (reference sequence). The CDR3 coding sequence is TGTGCCAGCAGCCAATTCCTAGCGGGAGCCTACGAGCAGTACTTC. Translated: CASSQFLAGAYEQYF.

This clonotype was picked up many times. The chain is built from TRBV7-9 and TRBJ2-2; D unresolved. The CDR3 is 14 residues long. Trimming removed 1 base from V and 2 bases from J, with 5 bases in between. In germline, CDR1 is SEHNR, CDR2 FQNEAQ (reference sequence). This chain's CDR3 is CASSLVLNTGELFF. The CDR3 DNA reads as TGTGCCAGCAGCTTAGTTTTAAACACCGGGGAGCTGTTTTTT.

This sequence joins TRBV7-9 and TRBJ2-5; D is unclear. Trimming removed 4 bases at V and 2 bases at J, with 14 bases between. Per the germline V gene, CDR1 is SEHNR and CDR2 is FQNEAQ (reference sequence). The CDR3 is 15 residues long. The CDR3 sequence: CASSSGDAVQETQYF. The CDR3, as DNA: TGTGCCAGCAGCTCAGGCGATGCGGTTCAAGAGACCCAGTACTTC.

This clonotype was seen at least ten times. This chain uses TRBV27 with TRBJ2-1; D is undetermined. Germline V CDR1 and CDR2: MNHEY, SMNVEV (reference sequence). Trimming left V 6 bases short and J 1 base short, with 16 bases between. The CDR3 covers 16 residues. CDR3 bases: TGTGCCAGCAGATCCTTTATGAAAGCTTCCTACAATGAGCAGTTCTTC. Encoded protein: CASRSFMKASYNEQFF.

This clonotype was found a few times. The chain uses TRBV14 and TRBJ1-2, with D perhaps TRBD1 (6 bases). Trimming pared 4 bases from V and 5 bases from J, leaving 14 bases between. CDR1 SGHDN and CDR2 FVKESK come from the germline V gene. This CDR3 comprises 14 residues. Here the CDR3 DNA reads TGTGCCAGCAGCCTTTTAACAGGGACTTATGGCTACACCTTC. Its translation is CASSLLTGTYGYTF.

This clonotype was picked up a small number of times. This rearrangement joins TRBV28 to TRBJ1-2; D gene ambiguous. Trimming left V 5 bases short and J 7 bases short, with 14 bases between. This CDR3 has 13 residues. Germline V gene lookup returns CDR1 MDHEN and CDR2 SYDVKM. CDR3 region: CASSLSRVRGYTF. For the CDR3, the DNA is TGTGCCAGCAGTCTCAGCCGGGTGCGTGGCTACACCTTC.

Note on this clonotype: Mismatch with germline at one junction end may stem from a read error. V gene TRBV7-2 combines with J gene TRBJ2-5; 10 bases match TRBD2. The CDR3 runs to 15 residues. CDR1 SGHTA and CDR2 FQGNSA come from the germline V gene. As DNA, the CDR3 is TGTGCCAGCAGCAAACGCCTAGCGGGAGAAGAGGCCCAGTACTTC. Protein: CASSKRLAGEEAQYF.

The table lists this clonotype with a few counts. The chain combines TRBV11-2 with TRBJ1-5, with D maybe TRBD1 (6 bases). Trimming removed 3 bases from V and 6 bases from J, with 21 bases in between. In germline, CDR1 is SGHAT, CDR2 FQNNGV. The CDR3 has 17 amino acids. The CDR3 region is CASSFVGIGQITQPQHF. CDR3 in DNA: TGTGCCAGCAGCTTTGTAGGAATCGGACAGATCACTCAGCCCCAGCATTTT.

The chain's CDR3 is CASGTGVDYGYTF. DNA of the CDR3: TGTGCCAGCGGTACAGGGGTAGACTATGGCTACACCTTC. The chain uses TRBV28 and TRBJ1-2; 7 positions agree with TRBD1. CDR3 length equals 13 residues. Trimming took 8 bases from V and 3 from J; bases not matched to a gene: 6. Germline CDR1 is MDHEN and CDR2 is SYDVKM.

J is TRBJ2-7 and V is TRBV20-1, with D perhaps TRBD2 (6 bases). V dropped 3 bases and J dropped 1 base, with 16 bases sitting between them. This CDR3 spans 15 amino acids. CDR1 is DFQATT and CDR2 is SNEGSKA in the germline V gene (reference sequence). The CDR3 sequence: CSAREGTTGSYEQYF. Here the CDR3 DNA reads TGCAGTGCTAGGGAGGGGACGACGGGGTCCTACGAGCAGTACTTC.

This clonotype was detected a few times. Here the CDR3 reads CASTVGQGPYEQYF. The CDR3, as DNA: TGTGCCAGTACAGTAGGGCAGGGCCCCTACGAGCAGTACTTC. The rearrangement links TRBV28 to TRBJ2-7, with D maybe TRBD1 (5 bases). The CDR3 spans 14 residues. Trimming stripped 9 bases from V and 2 bases from J, with 17 bases between. Germline loops: CDR1 MDHEN, CDR2 SYDVKM.

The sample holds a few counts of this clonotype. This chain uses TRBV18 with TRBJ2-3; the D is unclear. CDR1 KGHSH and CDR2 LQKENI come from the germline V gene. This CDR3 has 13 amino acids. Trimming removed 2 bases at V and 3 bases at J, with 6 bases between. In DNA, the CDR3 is TGTGCCAGCTCACCATGGAAGACAGATACGCAGTATTTT. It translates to CASSPWKTDTQYF.

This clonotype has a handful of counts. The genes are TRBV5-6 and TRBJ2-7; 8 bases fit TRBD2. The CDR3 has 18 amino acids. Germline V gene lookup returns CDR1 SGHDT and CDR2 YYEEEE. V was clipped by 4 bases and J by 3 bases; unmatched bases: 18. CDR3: CASSRSTWVSGSIYEQYF. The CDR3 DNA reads TGTGCCAGCAGCCGCTCCACGTGGGTAAGCGGGAGTATCTACGAGCAGTACTTC.

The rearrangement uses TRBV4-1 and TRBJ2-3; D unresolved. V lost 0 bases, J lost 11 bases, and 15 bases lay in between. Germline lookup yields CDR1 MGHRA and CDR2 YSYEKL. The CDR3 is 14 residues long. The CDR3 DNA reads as TGCGCCAGCAGCCAAGAAAGCCTTTCCGTGGGGCAGTATTTT. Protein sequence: CASSQESLSVGQYF.

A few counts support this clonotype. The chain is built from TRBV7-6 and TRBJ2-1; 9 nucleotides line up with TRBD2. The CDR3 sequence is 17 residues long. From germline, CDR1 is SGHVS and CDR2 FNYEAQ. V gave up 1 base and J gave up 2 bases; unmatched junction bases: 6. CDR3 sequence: CASSLVGLAGPYNEQFF. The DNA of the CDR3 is TGTGCCAGCAGCTTAGTTGGCCTAGCGGGACCCTACAATGAGCAGTTCTTC.

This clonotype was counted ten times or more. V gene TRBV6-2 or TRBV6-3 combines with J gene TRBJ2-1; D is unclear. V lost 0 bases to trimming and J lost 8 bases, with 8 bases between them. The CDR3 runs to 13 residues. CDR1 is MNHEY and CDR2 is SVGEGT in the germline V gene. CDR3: CASSYSGIDEQFF. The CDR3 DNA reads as TGTGCCAGCAGTTACTCGGGGATCGATGAGCAGTTCTTC.